This T cell receptor (beta chain) was sequenced in a study of cytomegalovirus exposure and HLA in healthy donors. A note on this clone: Its antigen is not known.

Study-wide results and limits: Presence/absence analyses assumed roughly uniform sequencing depth across donors. Fewer than 20,000 TCR beta sequences were associated with HLA alleles at 0.05 false discovery rate in a later analysis. Some public TCRs appeared in many individuals, while most sequences were rare.

The PCR had 60 Vbeta and 13 Jbeta primers. TCRdb's copy holds only in-frame clones and misses some; the assay was immunoSEQ multiplex PCR. The repertoire consists of about 130,000 clones, with roughly three quarters occurring once and the leading ten covering 0.8% to 0.95%. This CDR3 spans 16 amino acids. V lost 2 bases to trimming and J lost 3 bases; unmatched junction nucleotides: 10. Germline CDR1 reads SGHRS; CDR2 reads YFSETQ. This rearrangement joins TRBV5-1 to TRBJ2-5; 7 nucleotides line up with TRBD2. The sample comprised PBMCs. This receptor was identified in a woman in her sixties or seventies in good health and CMV-seronegative. The CDR3 sequence is CASSFGAGNPKETQYF. DNA of the CDR3: TGCGCCAGCAGCTTCGGAGCGGGAAACCCGAAAGAGACCCAGTACTTC.